This T cell receptor beta chain was obtained from a study of cytomegalovirus exposure and HLA in healthy donors (dated by TCRdb to 2016 to 2017). For the study in its entirety: An earlier analysis of approximately 590 of the donors reported about 250 Gb of sequence data and 117 million unique TCR beta sequences from about 200 million T cells. The study was designed to test whether signatures of past pathogen exposure could be identified by cataloging public T cell receptors. Roughly 300 gigabases of sequencing data and approximately 92 million unique TCR sequences made up an early release that covered 640 HLA-typed donors. In a later analysis, previously published TCR beta repertoires from 666 donors were re-analyzed and high-resolution HLA genotyping was added so that TCR occurrence patterns could be studied. All discovery cohort repertoires had been generated using a single sequencing platform. Both class I and class II loci were covered by HLA typing, at four-digit resolution. Across 300 to 400 genotyped donors of the cohort, an average of roughly 250,000 unique TCR beta nucleotide sequences per donor were sequenced, and approximately 17% of those sequences were non-productive. A separate validation cohort of over a hundred different subjects was used in addition to the 666-subject first cohort. To predict cytomegalovirus infection status, the study combined high-throughput TCR immunosequencing, statistical association of individual TCRs with disease status, and machine learning. Donor age, sex, ethnicity and CMV serostatus were collected together with the repertoire data. A later genetic analysis used genome-wide SNP genotypes for about 65% of the roughly 670 donors, treating that subset as a discovery cohort. The T cell repertoires of 670 or so subjects were profiled by immunosequencing and related to cytomegalovirus serostatus. Typing coverage differed by locus: A, B, C, DRB1 and DQB1 were typed in about 620-640 donors, DQA1 in about 510, DPA1 in around 580, and DPB1 in just under 490. Rather than using new phenotypic data, the later analysis identified candidate immune exposures from TCR beta sequences and from how often those sequences occurred across donors. Of the 350 to 450 genotyped donors, over 80% were placed in the genetic ancestry cluster associated with self-reported Caucasian donors. Four or five DR-DQ haplotypes were treated as single units for association and clustering because of strong linkage in the cohort. An earlier analysis of several hundred of the donors applied high-throughput TCR beta sequencing to assess whether each TCR beta V gene segment acted as functional or pseudogenic. The paper as a whole reports these results and caveats: While some public TCRs were present in many individuals, most TCR sequences turned up only very rarely across donors. Compared with equally common non-associated chains, HLA-associated TCR beta chains in a later analysis were more clonally expanded and had lower generation probabilities. According to a later analysis, most CMV-associated TCR beta chains appeared to be HLA-restricted, and the HLA associations seemed to be driven largely by CMV exposure. A later genetic analysis reported fewer N-insertions in productive TCRs among donors in an Asian-associated ancestry cluster than the roughly 700-donor mean. In an earlier analysis of about 550 of the donors, most TCR beta V segments were observed in productive rearrangements about 87% or about 30% of the time, broadly matching IMGT annotations. In both the original and validation cohorts, the classifier was reported to diagnose cytomegalovirus status with high specificity and sensitivity. Presence/absence analyses assumed roughly uniform sequencing depth across donors, an assumption that may not hold. The authors suggested that the approach could potentially be extended to other disease states and immunological phenotypes. A further reported finding was that TCR beta sequences accurately predicted the HLA-A and HLA-B alleles for most subjects in the first cohort. Correlated functional status among segregating V segments might be attributable to linkage disequilibrium, but an unknown experimental factor could not be ruled out. In the study, some 160 TCR beta chains were listed as associated with cytomegalovirus. CMV serostatus was the only immune exposure information available for the cohort. The earlier analysis of almost 600 of the donors excluded 15 to 20 rarely observed V segments, including chromosome 9 orphons, because counts were too low. A later genetic analysis associated a missense DCLRE1C variant with V-gene and J-gene trimming of TCR beta chains, and an independent cohort replicated the association. The cohort was sequenced for TCR beta chains only, and without alpha or paired-chain data the features that could be detected were limited. A few of the identified cytomegalovirus-associated TCR beta chains were confirmed in vitro to be specific for cytomegalovirus antigens. Several of the top co-occurrence clusters appeared to be linked to parvovirus B19, influenza, CMV and Epstein-Barr virus, according to a later analysis. Strong co-occurrence of HLA alleles, especially DR and DQ, made assigning TCR associations to individual alleles difficult. A later analysis found that TCR association rates varied across HLA loci, with DRB1 alleles showing the most associated TCRs and HLA-C alleles the fewest. Because the 87-base-pair reads could not distinguish some IMGT-functional V segments, including TRBV6-2 and TRBV6-3, those segments were excluded. The sequencing pipeline was judged likely to have produced a cluster of highly shared sequence variants as a technical artifact. Because HLA typing was missing for some donors at each locus, association tests included only the typed subset. A later analysis associated some 17,000 TCR beta sequences with specific HLA alleles at a false discovery rate of 0.05.

The cohort comprised fewer than 750 healthy bone marrow donors. At the time of sampling, all cohort members were nominally healthy, though unrecorded immune exposures were likely present. The donor tested CMV seropositive and was one of the 289 seropositive cohort members. A peripheral blood sample was collected from each donor, and TCR beta sequencing was performed on peripheral blood mononuclear cells. The Qiagen DNeasy Blood Extraction Kit was used to extract genomic DNA from the blood cell samples. Trimming at the junction amounts to 5 bases on V and 7 bases on J, and the germline ends lie 14 bases apart. In the germline V gene (reference sequence), CDR1 corresponds to SEHNR and CDR2 to FQNEAQ. The CDR3 measures 14 amino acids from cysteine to phenylalanine. Only the CDR3 DNA stays, 42 bases, in frame from base 1. For this clone: This receptor's antigen is unknown. One base away there is no much larger clone; base qualities are not given.

The library was built by means of the immunoSEQ multiplex PCR assay. The multiplex PCR relied on a mix of 60 forward primers for TCR Vbeta segments and 13 reverse primers for TCR Jbeta segments. Amplification of the CDR3 region of rearranged TCR beta genes was performed with a multiplex PCR assay on genomic DNA. The Illumina HiSeq System was used to sequence the amplified TCR beta libraries as 87-base-pair reads. The source study handled its data this way. In a later analysis, tens of millions of unique TCR beta chains were counted across the roughly 670 repertoires, and approximately 9.9 million of these chains were shared by at least two donors. A nearest-neighbor algorithm error-corrected the raw reads and collapsed the reads into unique sequences, merging closely related sequences to remove PCR and sequencing errors. Alignment of CDR3 sequences to IMGT reference sequences was used to assign V, D and J gene segments. For a sequence to be retained, a match of at least six nucleotides to both a V gene segment and a J gene segment was required. A rearrangement was called productive if the CDR3 had no stop codons and remained in frame with V and J, and every other rearrangement was called non-productive. CDR3 was defined according to IMGT convention as the region running from the second conserved V-encoded cysteine to the conserved J-encoded phenylalanine. In an earlier analysis of some 550 of the donors, sequences lacking an unambiguous match to a single V gene segment were excluded. In an earlier analysis of approximately 590 of the donors, V segments were called functional above 56.7% productive rearrangements and were called segregating when the between-donor standard deviation exceeded 5%. To diagnose cytomegalovirus status from the catalog of TCR beta chain sequences, a statistical classification framework was built. A later analysis assigned V and J genes by comparing TCR nucleotide sequences with IMGT/GENE-DB human TR gene sequences. Using the TCRdist pipeline, a later analysis assigned CDR3 sequences along with most-parsimonious VDJ recombination scenarios. In a later analysis, every TCR beta chain was defined by the combination of its CDR3 amino acid sequence and its V-gene family, and reads without a unique V-gene family were dropped. To address suspected cross-contamination and a sequencing artifact, a later analysis removed over 500 highly shared, low-generation-probability nucleotide sequences. A later analysis calculated a clonal expansion index for each public chain from normalized within-repertoire ranks of inferred template counts. A later analysis computed generation probabilities with a VDJ recombination model fitted to out-of-frame rearrangements, and checked the results against IGoR. In a later analysis, TCR-TCR, TCR-HLA and TCR-CMV co-occurrence was scored with hypergeometric tests, and a repertoire-size bias correction was applied to TCR pairs. To estimate false discovery rates, a later analysis permuted the HLA or CMV assignments 20 times. A later analysis grouped co-occurring TCRs with DBSCAN, adding TCRdist sequence similarity when clustering within HLA-allele-positive subsets. Co-occurrence clustering excluded repertoires with fewer than 30,000 or more than 120,000 public chains, plus five with anomalous nucleotide sharing. TCRdb took over this immuneACCESS table, retaining in-frame rearrangements with V and J assigned. Such tables are incomplete; in checked studies, under half of the missing clones stem from an unresolved V gene, and the remainder is unexplained. The DNA gave D and trimming, while V, J and clone size come from that table. This sample gives about 160,000 clones in total; roughly 71% of them show up just once. The top ten clonotypes cover roughly 3% of the sample.

The sequenced sample consisted of PBMCs. This TCR was sampled from a woman aged 50 to 60 in good health and CMV-seropositive. The chain couples TRBV7-9 to TRBJ1-4; the D region possibly corresponds to TRBD1 (5 bases align). The CDR3 reads CASSRGTVGEKLFF. The sequenced DNA is TGTGCCAGCAGCCGCGGGACCGTGGGTGAAAAACTGTTTTTT.